What follows is one TCR beta chain and its context. The antigen is unknown. As for treatment: oral pan-JAK inhibitor, 5-10 mg twice daily. Isolated RNA was reverse transcribed into cDNA used as the sequencing template. Sequenced by immunoSEQ multiplex PCR; TCRdb stores in-frame clones only, minus some. The repertoire holds 190,000 or so clones, roughly 53% seen once, with approximately 12% in the top ten. This sample stems from a study of CD8+ T cells in alopecia areata. As for the study in general: It was oral tofacitinib, at 5 to 10 mg twice daily, that treated patients received. Study-wide results and caveats: Scalp clonality dropped significantly under tofacitinib, as did expanded CD8+ top-100 clones. Tissue-resident alphabeta T cells belonging to normal skin likewise get sequenced within scalp specimens. In blood and scalp, many expanded lesional clones persisted during tofacitinib.

The germline V gene has CDR1 SGHVS and CDR2 FQNEAQ. With 6 bases removed from V and 1 base from J, the gap between germline ends came to 16 bases. The CDR3 is made up of 16 amino acids. The chain links TRBV7-8 to TRBJ2-4; D is perhaps TRBD1 (7 bases). Sequencing was performed on CD8+ T cells sorted from blood, taken at week 24, from a patient treated with tofacitinib. This TCR was recovered from a human donor with alopecia areata. The CDR3 is CASSRQGGEAKNIQYF. CDR3 nucleotides: TGTGCCAGCAGTCGACAGGGAGGAGAGGCCAAAAACATTCAGTACTTC.